The rows below give T cell receptor beta chains drawn from one sample of a study of T cells expressing NK-cell markers. Reanalyzing the 5' RACE reads, TCRdb keeps one entry per CDR3 protein, without DNA. The sample data list about 150,000 distinct CDR3 sequences. Material for sequencing was blood T cells: a sorted CD56 or NKG2C T cell subset, CD4+ or CD8+ T cells, or bulk PBMC T cells (not recorded which). Receptors originate from a man younger than 35 in good health. Each CDR3 is given with its conserved first and last residue.

V gene	J gene	CDR3 protein
TRBV12-5	TRBJ2-1	CASRGQGTNFQFF
TRBV12-3/TRBV12-4	TRBJ1-1	CASRKQGGLPEAFF
TRBV5-1	TRBJ1-1	CASSLADRLETEAFF
TRBV27	TRBJ1-1	CASLTGGAEAFF
TRBV15	TRBJ2-1	CATSRDLGSGNEQFF
TRBV27	TRBJ2-2	CASSPRGSRNTGELFF
TRBV20-1	TRBJ2-2	CSARERERTGELFF
TRBV9	TRBJ1-1	CASSGRDSGTEAFF
TRBV14	TRBJ1-5	CASSQAWGQPQHF
TRBV7-9	TRBJ2-1	CASSGTSSYNEQFF
TRBV28	TRBJ2-3	CASSWLAGGPSTDTQYF
TRBV6-5	TRBJ2-7	CASSYLANSYEQYF
TRBV11-3	TRBJ2-2	CASSLQSGEELFF
TRBV7-9	TRBJ2-3	CASSPTSGGGDTDTQYF
TRBV3-1	TRBJ2-7	CASSQVLSGGREQYF
TRBV3-1	TRBJ2-2	CASEGVAGTGELFF
TRBV29-1	TRBJ2-1	CSVDTQTSEQFF
TRBV4-3	TRBJ2-7	CASSQDEPGWGSYEQYF
TRBV7-2	TRBJ2-5	CASTPGLAGGHGQYF
TRBV13	TRBJ2-7	CASSPQGVGHYEQYF
TRBV13	TRBJ2-2	CASSLPNTGELFF
TRBV5-6	TRBJ2-1	CASSLSLGLNEQFF
TRBV7-6	TRBJ2-2	CASSLPRASVGTGELFF
TRBV4-3	TRBJ2-1	CASSPSGTSVNEQFF
TRBV20-1	TRBJ1-5	CSAREGQGDIPSNQPQHF
TRBV5-6	TRBJ2-6	CASSLGPSSGANVLTF
TRBV10-3	TRBJ2-2	CAISDQGLAVNTGELFF
TRBV12-3/TRBV12-4	TRBJ2-1	CASIGSSRSYNEQFF
TRBV3-1	TRBJ2-2	CASSQGTSGGPTGELFF
TRBV7-2	TRBJ2-1	CASSPLMGTGEQFF
TRBV29-1	TRBJ2-5	CSVPPDTVEWAQYF
TRBV4-1	TRBJ1-2	CASSQETRFPHGYTF
TRBV5-1	TRBJ2-1	CASSLDPGTSGRPYNEQFF
TRBV7-9	TRBJ1-1	CASSLFLGGDNEAFF
TRBV12-3/TRBV12-4	TRBJ1-4	CASSFSEQGYEKLFF
TRBV19	TRBJ2-5	CASLETGKETQYF
TRBV19	TRBJ2-1	CASSISPGVYNEQFF
TRBV20-1	TRBJ2-5	CSARTGQGGETQYF
TRBV10-2	TRBJ2-1	CASRTGANEQFF
TRBV5-1	TRBJ2-6	CASSLVSRGANVLTF